The 3 T cell receptor beta chains given below trace back to one sample, sequenced in a study of T-cell reconstitution after alpha-beta-depleted transplantation in children. Unique molecular identifiers were used in preparing the TCRbeta library. One entry per CDR3 protein, called by TCRdb with MiXCR from the PCR reads. The data contain about 600,000 distinct CDR3 sequences, 20% to 25% of them singletons. Material: PBMCs, mostly from graft donor cells, obtained 360 days after TCRalphabeta/CD19-depleted stem cell transplant. The receptors originated from a boy younger than two who had a stem cell transplant for acute myeloid leukemia, so the T cells may come from the graft donor.

This clonotype was seen many times. The chain recombines TRBV7-6 with TRBJ1-6, with D possibly being TRBD1 (5 bases). V shed 6 bases and J shed 0 bases, with 15 bases lying between them. The CDR3 has 17 residues. Germline V gene sequence: CDR1 SGHVS, CDR2 FNYEAQ. The chain's CDR3 is CASSAWGGPSYNSPLHF. CDR3 nucleotide sequence: TGTGCCAGCAGTGCCTGGGGGGGACCCTCCTATAATTCACCCCTCCACTTT.

Ten or more counts support this clonotype. The genes are TRBV6-1 and TRBJ2-1; 9 bases map to TRBD1. CDR1 is MNHNS and CDR2 is SASEGT in the germline V gene. This CDR3 contains 15 residues. V shed 5 bases and J 4 bases; nucleotides not matched to a gene: 6. CDR3 coding DNA: TGTGCCAGCAGTCGCACCGGGACAGGGTACAATGAGCAGTTCTTC. Its translation: CASSRTGTGYNEQFF.

V is TRBV6-1 and J is TRBJ1-3, with 9 positions matching TRBD1. The CDR3 is made up of 14 amino acids. With 6 bases clipped from V and 3 bases from J, the junction kept 3 bases outside the gene matches. CDR1 MNHNS and CDR2 SASEGT come from the germline V gene. The CDR3 spells CASRSGQGGNTIYF. In DNA, the CDR3 is TGTGCCAGCAGGTCGGGACAGGGTGGAAACACCATATATTTT.